The sequence of this T cell receptor (beta chain) was determined in a study of blood T cell repertoires in COVID-19 (dated by TCRdb to about 2020). General notes on the study: Samples covering the acute and convalescent phases of COVID-19 were provided by collaborators in the United States, Italy and Spain. The prospective study material was composed of cDNA or gDNA derived from T cells, B-cell-depleted T cells, or PBMCs. Deeply sampled blood TCRbeta repertoires from subjects exposed to, actively infected with, or recovered from COVID-19 were included in the dataset. A freely available public database, intended as a resource for researchers studying the immune response to SARS-CoV-2, is where the repertoires were released. Samples came from the ongoing ImmuneRACE study (first 160 participants) plus 1,254 subjects from 6 global collaborators. Nearly every sample came with metadata listing a de-identified subject ID, COVID-19 status, age in years and sex. Where available, HLA class I and class II types were taken from metadata supplied by the sample provider and were not determined by assay-based typing. Study-wide findings and limitations: The quantity of clinical and demographic metadata differed by source and by participant and was supplied without curation.

Each collaborating institution followed its own protocols to collect whole blood in K2EDTA tubes. For TCRbeta analysis, collaborator samples were shipped as frozen whole blood, as isolated PBMCs, or as DNA extracted from either sample type. TCRbeta CDR3 regions were amplified from genomic DNA using the immunoSEQ Assay, a bias-controlled multiplex PCR. In the authors' own workflow: Within the assay, amplification of reference gene primers was used to estimate how many nucleated cells each sample contained. Sequence reads were collapsed and filtered to measure the absolute abundance of every unique TCRbeta CDR3 rearrangement. For each sample, productive Simpson clonality was calculated as the square root of Simpson's diversity index across productive rearrangements. Held by TCRdb, this immuneACCESS table contains in-frame sequences only and omits some clones. Under half of the omission traces to an unresolved V gene where checked; the cause of the rest is unknown. The V and J calls and clone size are taken from that table; D and trimming were inferred from the DNA. The sample table shows roughly 250,000 clones, and about 86% are seen once. Around 9.9% of the sample lies in the top ten.

This clone appeared once. Its cognate antigen has yet to be identified. No much larger clone is present one base from it, and per-base qualities are unavailable. Sequencing was done on a sample of peripheral blood. The TCR originated in a woman aged 80 or over with acute or convalescent COVID-19.

The DNA sequence is given as TGCGCCAGCAGCCCCAGACAGGGGGCTGCAGATACGCAGTATTTT. Translated, this gives CASSPRQGAADTQYF. This receptor chain uses TRBV4-1 and TRBJ2-3, and 10 junction bases match TRBD1. For CDR1 and CDR2, the germline V gene lists MGHRA and YSYEKL. The CDR3 contains 15 residues, cysteine and phenylalanine counted. Left in the record is the CDR3 DNA by itself, 45 bases read in frame from the first base. Trimmed from V: 4 bases; trimmed from J: 4 bases; junction bases lacking a gene match: 5.